A single sample gave rise to the 13 T cell receptor beta chains below, sequenced in a study of blood T cell repertoires in COVID-19. Libraries were prepared by immunoSEQ multiplex PCR; TCRdb keeps only in-frame clonotypes and omits some of them. The sample lists over 200,000 clones; less than 85% were seen once. Sample: PBMCs or T cells enriched from blood (not recorded which). Source of these receptors: a man aged 40-49 years who had recovered from COVID-19.

The CDR3 nucleotides read TGTGCCAGCAGCGCTGGACAGGGGGACTACCTATCTGAAGCTTTCTTT. Translating it yields CASSAGQGDYLSEAFF. The V gene is TRBV9, the J gene TRBJ1-1; 10 nucleotides agree with TRBD1. The CDR3 has 16 amino acids. V dropped 3 bases and J dropped 6; count of bases not matched to a gene: 11. In germline, CDR1 is SGDLS, CDR2 YYNGEE.

Worth noting for this clone: The sample contains more than one DNA sequence encoding this CDR3. This chain links TRBV19 with TRBJ2-4; TRBD1 matches at 8 bases. Germline V gene sequence: CDR1 LNHDA, CDR2 SQIVND (reference sequence). The CDR3 loop spans 15 amino acids. V shed 1 base and J 4 bases; nucleotides not matched to a gene: 3. The DNA for the CDR3 is TGTGCCAGTAGTATAGGTCGGGACAGGAAAAACATTCAGTACTTC. Its protein product is CASSIGRDRKNIQYF.

The rearrangement uses TRBV7-9 and TRBJ2-3; the match to TRBD1 covers 7 bases. Per germline, CDR1 SEHNR and CDR2 FQNEAQ (reference sequence). CDR3 size: 16 residues. V dropped 1 base and J dropped 3; count of bases not matched to a gene: 7. Here the CDR3 reads CASSLVSGGFTDTQYF. CDR3 nucleotide sequence: TGTGCCAGCAGCTTAGTGTCAGGGGGATTTACAGATACGCAGTATTTT.

This chain links TRBV7-8 with TRBJ2-7, with D tentatively TRBD2 (6 bases). V lost 1 base, J lost 5 bases, and 12 bases lay in between. This CDR3 is built from 14 residues. Germline CDR1 and CDR2: SGHVS and FQNEAQ. DNA of the CDR3: TGTGCCAGCAGCTTAGGAGTCGGGGGTAACGAGCAGTACTTC. This encodes CASSLGVGGNEQYF.

The chain's CDR3 is CASSPEAELTLSSYEQYF. DNA for the CDR3: TGTGCCAGCAGCCCGGAGGCAGAACTAACCCTAAGCTCCTACGAGCAGTACTTC. The V gene is TRBV7-2, the J gene TRBJ2-7; D may be TRBD2 (5 bases). Per germline, CDR1 SGHTA and CDR2 FQGNSA. The CDR3 covers 18 residues. Trimming stripped 5 bases from V and 0 bases from J, with 23 bases between.

This clone was seen just once. The chain has TRBV19 and TRBJ2-1, with TRBD2 matching 9 bases. CDR3 size: 15 residues. CDR1 is LNHDA, CDR2 SQIVND, per germline (reference sequence). Trimming removed 6 bases from V and 6 bases from J; junction bases left unmatched: 9. CDR3 amino acids: CASSITSGLGNEQFF. In nucleotides, the CDR3 is TGTGCCAGTAGCATAACTAGCGGGCTGGGCAATGAGCAGTTCTTC.

V usage is TRBV6-2 or TRBV6-3 and J usage is TRBJ2-7; no clear D. Between the trimmed V and J ends, which lost 2 bases and 5 bases, there was a span of 10 bases. This CDR3 is built from 13 residues. CDR1 is MNHEY and CDR2 is SVGEGT in the germline V gene. The CDR3 is CASSYNPPHEQYF. The DNA of the CDR3 is TGTGCCAGCAGTTACAATCCTCCTCACGAGCAGTACTTC.

The chain has TRBV2 and TRBJ2-7; TRBD2 matches 7 bases. Germline CDR1 SNHLY, CDR2 FYNNEI. The CDR3 runs to 11 residues. The junction had 1 base not matched to a gene; V was cut back by 6 bases and J by 5 bases. CDR3 loop: CASRGRDEQYF. CDR3 DNA sequence: TGTGCCAGCAGGGGGAGGGACGAGCAGTACTTC.

The chain uses TRBV5-4 and TRBJ2-7; 10 bases fit TRBD2. Germline V gives CDR1 SGHNT, CDR2 YYREEE (reference sequence). This CDR3 region has 15 residues. Germline trimming cut 4 bases from V and 2 bases from J; bases unmatched to any gene: 6. This CDR3 reads CASSPSLAGPYEQYF. CDR3 bases: TGTGCCAGCAGCCCGTCACTAGCGGGACCCTACGAGCAGTACTTC.

This chain links TRBV28 with TRBJ2-1; 7 bases are a match to TRBD1. The junction had 8 bases not matched to a gene; V was cut back by 5 bases and J by 10 bases. Germline-derived CDR1 and CDR2 are MDHEN and SYDVKM. The CDR3 loop spans 13 amino acids. The DNA of the CDR3 is TGTGCCAGCAGTATTGAGGGGGCTGGGGAGCAGTTCTTC. Protein product: CASSIEGAGEQFF.

V gene TRBV2 combines with J gene TRBJ2-1; 10 bases fit TRBD1. J was trimmed by 7 bases and V by 7 bases; bases with no gene match: 10. CDR1 and CDR2 (germline): SNHLY, FYNNEI. The CDR3 sequence is 15 residues long. The CDR3 DNA sequence: TGTGCCAGCACCCCAAGACAGGGGGCGCGGAATGAGCAGTTCTTC. It specifies CASTPRQGARNEQFF.

This chain links TRBV19 with TRBJ2-1, with 7 bases identical to TRBD2. Germline V CDR1 and CDR2: LNHDA, SQIVND (reference sequence). The CDR3 extends over 15 amino acids. V shed 3 bases, J shed 9 bases, and the junction held 11 bases outside the gene matches. CDR3 in DNA: TGTGCCAGTAGTATTGGACTAGGGGTGGGCGCTGAGCAGTTCTTC. Its translation is CASSIGLGVGAEQFF.

This chain uses TRBV11-3 with TRBJ1-6; 8 nucleotides align to TRBD1. This CDR3 spans 16 amino acids. Germline assignment: CDR1 SGHNT and CDR2 YENEEA. With 1 base clipped from V and 9 bases from J, the junction kept 8 bases outside the gene matches. CDR3 residues: CASSLGLGTGSSPLHF. CDR3 nucleotide sequence: TGTGCCAGCAGCTTAGGTCTCGGGACAGGTTCTTCACCCCTCCACTTT. Variable domain in full (rest from reference TRBV11-3 and TRBJ1-6): EAGVVQSPRYKIIEKKQPVAFWCNPISGHNTLYWYLQNLGQGPELLIRYENEEAVDDSQLPKDRFSAERLKGVDSTLKIQPAELGDSAVYLCASSLGLGTGSSPLHFGNGTRLTVT.